This TCR beta chain stems from a study of blood T cell repertoires in COVID-19. As for the study in general: COVID-19 samples from acute and convalescent phases originated in the United States, Italy and Spain. Nucleic acid was either cDNA or gDNA, and it came from T cells, B-cell-depleted T cells, or PBMCs.

The authors' processing: The assay estimated nucleated cells by amplifying reference gene primers. Sequencing used immunoSEQ multiplex PCR; TCRdb keeps in-frame clones, though not all of them. V, J and clone size were drawn from that table, and D and trimming were deduced from the DNA. The data hold nearly 110,000 clones, with around 80% observed a single time. The germline CDR1 and CDR2 sequences are LNHNV and YYDKDF (reference sequence). V dropped 1 base and J dropped 8 bases, with 15 bases sitting between them. This CDR3 has 15 amino acids. This TCR derives from a man aged 70-80 years with acute or convalescent COVID-19. Sequencing was done on a sample of peripheral blood. V is TRBV15 and J is TRBJ2-1, with D tentatively TRBD1 (5 bases). CDR3 DNA sequence: TGTGCCACCAGCAGAGGACAGCCCACGTTCGATGAGCAGTTCTTC. Its translation: CATSRGQPTFDEQFF.